This T cell receptor beta chain was sequenced in a study of OX40 agonist ivuxolimab in advanced cancers. CDR1 and CDR2 from the germline V gene are SGHNT and YENEEA. J gave up 5 bases and V 0 bases, and 9 bases lay outside the gene matches. This CDR3 spans 17 amino acids. TCRdb keeps only in-frame clones here, not all; method: immunoSEQ multiplex PCR. The data contain about 54,000 clones, about 80% of them singletons. The study's findings and limits: In a subset of nonresponders, normalized T-cell clonal expansion was also low.

Comment on this clone: What it recognizes is unknown.

The V and J genes are TRBV11-3 and TRBJ2-1, with 8 bases lining up with TRBD2. Sequencing was performed on CD4+ or CD8+ T cells sorted from blood, taken in a trial of the OX40 agonist ivuxolimab. This TCR came from an adult with an advanced solid tumor such as melanoma, head and neck, liver or kidney cancer. The CDR3 protein is CASSLDEGLAGNNEQFF. The CDR3, as DNA: TGTGCCAGCAGCTTAGATGAGGGGCTAGCGGGTAACAATGAGCAGTTCTTC. Supplemented by reference TRBV11-3 and TRBJ2-1, the full variable domain reads EAGVVQSPRYKIIEKKQPVAFWCNPISGHNTLYWYLQNLGQGPELLIRYENEEAVDDSQLPKDRFSAERLKGVDSTLKIQPAELGDSAVYLCASSLDEGLAGNNEQFFGPGTRLTVL.